This TCR beta chain appears in the sequencing data of a study of OX40 agonist ivuxolimab in advanced cancers. Study at large: In this cohort, patients received ivuxolimab, an agonistic anti-OX40 (CD134) antibody. Points from the study as a whole: Antigen specificity of clonally expanded peripheral T cells was not established. Normalized T-cell clonal expansion was also low in some nonresponders.

Method: immunoSEQ multiplex PCR; TCRdb's copy keeps in-frame clones and lacks some. The profile shows fewer than 45,000 clones, roughly 69% of them singletons. Autoimmune disease history or systemic immunosuppression led to patients being barred. This clone was seen a few times. Its antigen remains unknown. V gave up 4 bases and J gave up 1 base, with 7 bases separating them. From germline, CDR1 is SGHDN and CDR2 FVKESK. The CDR3 is 13 amino acids. The sequencing here drew on CD4+ or CD8+ T cells sorted from blood, taken in a trial of the OX40 agonist ivuxolimab. This TCR was recovered from an adult with an advanced solid tumor such as melanoma, head and neck, liver or kidney cancer. V and J are TRBV14 and TRBJ2-5, with D maybe TRBD2 (6 bases). The CDR3 DNA sequence: TGTGCCAGCAGCCGGACTATCCAAGAGACCCAGTACTTC. Translating gives CASSRTIQETQYF.